The clone carrying this T cell receptor beta chain was seen once. This record belongs to a study of blood T cell repertoires in COVID-19. The germline V gene encodes CDR1 SGHVS and CDR2 FQNEAQ. This CDR3 contains 14 residues. V was cut by 4 bases and J by 4 bases, with 13 bases left in between. Here immunoSEQ multiplex PCR was the method, and the copy in TCRdb shows in-frame clones only, minus some. The sample holds about 150,000 clones, 89% seen once. The TCR comes from a human donor in a cohort sampled during active COVID-19. What was sequenced was peripheral blood. This chain uses TRBV7-8 with TRBJ1-2; D is perhaps TRBD1 (6 bases). The CDR3 bases are TGTGCCAGCAGCTCAACACAGGGCCCCTATGGCTACACCTTC. Its protein product is CASSSTQGPYGYTF.